This T cell receptor beta chain appears in the sequencing data of a study of regulatory dendritic cells for organ transplantation. The study's findings and limits: Among resting subsets, memory CD8+ cells contained the most alloreactive clonotypes. Regulatory dendritic cells appeared to expand memory CD8+ clones less than mature ones. Between individuals, the alloreactive memory CD8+ T cell pool differed considerably.

The germline V gene has CDR1 SGDLS and CDR2 YYNGEE. Trimming left V 0 bases short and J 3 bases short, with 17 bases between. This CDR3 is 17 amino acids long. Only in-frame clones appear in the TCRdb table, and some are missing; sequencing was by immunoSEQ multiplex PCR. The sample consists of 25,000 to 30,000 clones, roughly 85% of them appearing once. Note on this clone: Its antigen is as yet unknown.

Naive CD45RA+ and memory CD45RO+ CD4+ or CD8+ T cells were FACS-sorted. The genes are TRBV9 and TRBJ2-3; no clear D. Sequencing was performed on memory CD4+ T cells from blood. The subset: CD45RO+ memory T cells. This clonotype was sampled from a human donor in good health. The CDR3, as DNA: TGTGCCAGCAGCGTAGGTATCCGACCACTAATAACAGATACGCAGTATTTT. This codes for CASSVGIRPLITDTQYF.